This TCR beta chain was documented in a study of cytomegalovirus exposure and HLA in healthy donors. Findings of the study overall: Earlier analysis found most TCR beta V segments productive about 87% or about 30% of the time.

On this clone: The antigen is undetermined.

The PCR employed 60 Vbeta primers together with 13 Jbeta primers. TCRdb's copy holds only in-frame clones and misses some; the assay was immunoSEQ multiplex PCR. The table records some 100,000 clones, under 85% of them present only once. The sequence was collected from a female donor in good health and CMV-seropositive. The material sequenced was PBMCs.

The CDR3 region is CSVEVGLAGYEQYF. CDR3 nucleotide sequence: TGCAGCGTTGAAGTGGGGCTAGCGGGCTACGAGCAGTACTTC. The chain links TRBV29-1 to TRBJ2-7, with TRBD2 identical over 8 bases. Germline assignment: CDR1 SQVTM and CDR2 ANQGSEA. The CDR3 sequence is 14 residues long. Unmatched junction bases numbered 5, after V lost 1 base and J lost 3 bases.